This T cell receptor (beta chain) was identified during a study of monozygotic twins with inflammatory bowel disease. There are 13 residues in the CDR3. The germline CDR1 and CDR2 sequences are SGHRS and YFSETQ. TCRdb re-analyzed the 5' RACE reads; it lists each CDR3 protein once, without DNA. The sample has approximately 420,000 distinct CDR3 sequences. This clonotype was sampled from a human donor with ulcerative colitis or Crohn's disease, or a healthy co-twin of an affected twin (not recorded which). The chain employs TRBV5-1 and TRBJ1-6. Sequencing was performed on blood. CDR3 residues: CASSSTPDSPLHF.